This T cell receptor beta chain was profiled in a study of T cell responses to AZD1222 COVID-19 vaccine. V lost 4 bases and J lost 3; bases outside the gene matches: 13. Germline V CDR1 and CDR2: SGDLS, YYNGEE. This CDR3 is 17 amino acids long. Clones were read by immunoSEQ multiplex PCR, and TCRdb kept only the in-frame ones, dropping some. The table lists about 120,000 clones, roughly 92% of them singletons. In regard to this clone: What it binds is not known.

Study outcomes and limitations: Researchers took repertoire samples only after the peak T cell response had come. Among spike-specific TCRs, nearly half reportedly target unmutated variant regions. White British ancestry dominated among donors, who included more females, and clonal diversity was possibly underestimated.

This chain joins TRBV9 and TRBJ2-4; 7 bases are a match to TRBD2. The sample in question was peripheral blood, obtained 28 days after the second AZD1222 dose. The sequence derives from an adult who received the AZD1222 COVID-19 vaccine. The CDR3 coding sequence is TGTGCCAGCAGCAACCTTTCGCCACCTAGCGGCAAAAACATTCAGTACTTC. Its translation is CASSNLSPPSGKNIQYF.